This paragraph covers one T cell receptor beta chain sequence. Antigen specificity is unknown. These data are taken from a study of vaccination and CD4 T cells after COVID-19. General study points: Convalescent patients were relatively few, and early post-infection timepoints were missing.

Treatment indicated: roughly 10-day PBMC culture with coronavirus spike peptide pools or control peptides (ViraFEST assay). ViraFEST grew antigen-specific T cells using peptide pools, then sequenced TCRs. At the Johns Hopkins FTIC core, DNA taken from cultured CD4+ T cells was sequenced by way of the Oncomine TCR Beta short-read assay. TCRdb re-analysed the PCR reads in MiXCR, keeping a single row per CDR3 protein. The repertoire holds roughly 23,000 distinct CDR3 sequences, with 67% as singletons. The germline V and J ends were trimmed by 6 bases and 3 bases, with 16 bases remaining between them. Germline CDR1 and CDR2: DFQATT and SNEGSKA (reference sequence). The CDR3 contains 14 residues.

The gene calls are TRBV20-1 and TRBJ2-3; maybe TRBD1 (6 bases). The starting material was CD4+ T cells from blood, cultured in vitro, obtained after SARS-CoV-2 vaccination. The receptor was derived from a human donor who received a COVID-19 vaccine. CDR3 DNA sequence: TGCAGTGCGATACAGGGTATTGGTACAGATACGCAGTATTTT. It is translated as CSAIQGIGTDTQYF.